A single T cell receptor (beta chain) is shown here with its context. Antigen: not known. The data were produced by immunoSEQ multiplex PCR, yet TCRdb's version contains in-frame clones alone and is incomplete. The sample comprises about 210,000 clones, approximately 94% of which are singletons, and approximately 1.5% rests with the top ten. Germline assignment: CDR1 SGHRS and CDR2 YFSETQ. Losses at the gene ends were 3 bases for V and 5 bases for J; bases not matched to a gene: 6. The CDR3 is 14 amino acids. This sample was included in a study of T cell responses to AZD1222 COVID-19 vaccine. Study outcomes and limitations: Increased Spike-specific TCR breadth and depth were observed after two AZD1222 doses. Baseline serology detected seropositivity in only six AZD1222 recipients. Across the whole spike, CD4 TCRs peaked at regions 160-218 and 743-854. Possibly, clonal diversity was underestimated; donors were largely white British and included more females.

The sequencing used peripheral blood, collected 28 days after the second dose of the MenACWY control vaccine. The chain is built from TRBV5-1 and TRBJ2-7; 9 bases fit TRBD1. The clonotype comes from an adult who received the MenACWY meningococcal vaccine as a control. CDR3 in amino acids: CASSSGQGLHEQYF. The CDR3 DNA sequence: TGCGCCAGCAGCTCCGGACAGGGGCTCCACGAGCAGTACTTC.